This T cell receptor beta chain was recorded in a study of cytomegalovirus exposure and HLA in healthy donors. Background on the study: Ancestry clustering placed 81% of under 450 genotyped donors in the Caucasian-associated cluster.

Every donor was a healthy person donating bone marrow. Study results and limitations: The study listed 164 cytomegalovirus-associated TCR beta chains. Presence/absence analyses assumed roughly uniform sequencing depth across donors.

Notes on this clone: Antigen specificity is unknown. The same CDR3 is also encoded by other DNA sequences in this sample.

The PCR used 60 Vbeta and 13 Jbeta primers. The data were produced by immunoSEQ multiplex PCR, yet TCRdb's version contains in-frame clones alone and is incomplete. The sample yields over 120,000 clones, around 86% seen once. Germline V CDR1 and CDR2: LNHDA, SQIVND (reference sequence). V was trimmed by 2 bases and J by 1 base, leaving 8 bases between them. The CDR3 is 14 amino acids. The sample was PBMCs. This receptor was identified in a woman in her twenties or thirties in good health and CMV-seronegative. V and J are TRBV19 and TRBJ1-1; D is perhaps TRBD1 (5 bases). CDR3 region: CASSIRGGNTEAFF. The CDR3 nucleotides read TGTGCCAGTAGTATAAGGGGCGGGAACACTGAAGCTTTCTTT.